Below, one T cell receptor beta chain is given with its context. Its matching antigen is unknown. It was with 60 Vbeta and 13 Jbeta primers that the PCR ran. In the original processing: Unique TCR beta chains numbered 80 million to 95 million in a later analysis, with about 11 million shared. The protocol was immunoSEQ multiplex PCR, while the TCRdb copy is restricted to in-frame clones and leaves out a portion. The V and J calls and clone size come from that table; D and trimming were worked out from the DNA. The table includes over 30,000 clones, roughly 82% detected once. These data belong to a study of cytomegalovirus exposure and HLA in healthy donors. Regarding the study as a whole: A later analysis linked roughly 17,000 TCR beta sequences to HLA alleles at 0.05 false discovery rate. Per published accounts, TCR beta sequences correctly predicted the HLA-A and HLA-B alleles of most subjects. Several of the most significant clusters appeared, in a later analysis, to be linked to common viral pathogens.

This clonotype originated in a woman aged 18 to 35 in good health and CMV-seronegative. What was sequenced was PBMCs.

The CDR3 coding sequence is TGTGCCAGCAAAGAGGGCAGGCCGGGGGAGACCCAGTACTTC. Its protein product is CASKEGRPGETQYF. The V gene is TRBV2, the J gene TRBJ2-5; TRBD2 is a possible D gene (5 bases). V was pared by 7 bases and J by 5 bases, with 17 bases between. The germline gives CDR1 SNHLY, CDR2 FYNNEI. The CDR3 is made up of 14 amino acids.